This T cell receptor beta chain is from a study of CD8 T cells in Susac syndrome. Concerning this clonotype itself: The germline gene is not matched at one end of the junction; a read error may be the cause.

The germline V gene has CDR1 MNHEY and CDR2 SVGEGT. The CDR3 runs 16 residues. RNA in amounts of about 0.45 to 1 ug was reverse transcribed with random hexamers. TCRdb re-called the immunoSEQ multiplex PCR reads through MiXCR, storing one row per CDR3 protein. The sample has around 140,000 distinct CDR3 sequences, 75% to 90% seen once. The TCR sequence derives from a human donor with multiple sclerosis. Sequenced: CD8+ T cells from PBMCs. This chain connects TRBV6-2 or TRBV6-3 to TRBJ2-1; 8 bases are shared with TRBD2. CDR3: CASSSSLITHGLARIF. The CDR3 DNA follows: TGTGCCAGCAGTTCCTCGTTAATTACGCATGGACTAGCTAGGATCTTC.